A single sample gave rise to the 25 T cell receptor beta chains below, sequenced in a study of blood T cell repertoires in COVID-19 (dated by TCRdb to the early 2020s). Libraries were built with the immunoSEQ multiplex PCR assay. The clones in this table, taken by TCRdb from immuneACCESS, are in-frame only. Not every clone is retained; where verified, under half of the shortfall comes from an unresolved V gene, and the cause of the rest is unknown. This sample has approximately 160,000 clones in its table, and about 83% of those were observed once. The ten largest clones represent 7% to 10% of the sample. What was sequenced was peripheral blood. The receptors derive from a man aged 55 to 70 with acute or convalescent COVID-19.

The chain combines TRBV6-2 or TRBV6-3 with TRBJ1-5; D remains unclear. V lost 4 bases and J 1 base, leaving 8 bases between the germline ends. The CDR3 is 14 amino acids. CDR1 is MNHEY, CDR2 SVGEGT, per germline. The CDR3 loop reads CASSSLESNQPQHF. In DNA, the CDR3 is TGTGCCAGCAGTTCGCTGGAGAGCAATCAGCCCCAGCATTTT.

The V gene is TRBV7-8, the J gene TRBJ2-5; perhaps TRBD2 as D (5 bases). Per the germline V gene, CDR1 is SGHVS and CDR2 is FQNEAQ. The CDR3 totals 15 residues. V was trimmed by 2 bases and J by 7 bases, leaving 17 bases between them. The CDR3 DNA follows: TGTGCCAGCAGCTTATTACCTCCCCCCAGCGGGACCCAGTACTTC. This sequence encodes CASSLLPPPSGTQYF.

The chain combines TRBV7-2 with TRBJ1-1; 7 nucleotides line up with TRBD1. The CDR3 consists of 14 residues. Germline V gene data show CDR1 as SGHTA and CDR2 as FQGNSA. Unmatched junction bases numbered 8, after V lost 3 bases and J lost 7 bases. The CDR3 here is CASSFKGGSSEAFF. The CDR3 nucleotides are TGTGCCAGCAGCTTTAAAGGGGGCTCAAGTGAAGCTTTCTTT.

This chain links TRBV29-1 with TRBJ2-1; D is perhaps TRBD1 (6 bases). CDR3 size: 16 residues. Germline CDR1 is SQVTM and CDR2 is ANQGSEA. The V gene lost 5 bases and the J gene lost 4 bases, with 21 bases spanning the gap. DNA for the CDR3: TGCAGCGTTTCGCGACAGGAAACCTTGGCGTACAATGAGCAGTTCTTC. Amino acid sequence: CSVSRQETLAYNEQFF.

Remarks on this clone: Other DNA sequences within the sample encode an identical CDR3. The CDR3 nucleotides read TGTGCCAGCAGTTTACTGGGACAAGGTACCTACGAGCAGTACTTC. Residues: CASSLLGQGTYEQYF. The chain combines TRBV27 with TRBJ2-7, with D possibly matching TRBD1 (6 bases). Germline CDR1 is MNHEY and CDR2 is SMNVEV (reference sequence). The V and J ends lost 2 bases and 2 bases respectively, with 13 bases between them. The CDR3 covers 15 residues.

The V and J genes are TRBV7-2 and TRBJ1-5; D remains ambiguous. The V end lost 2 bases, the J end lost 0 bases, and 11 bases lay between the germline ends. This CDR3 comprises 16 residues. CDR1 and CDR2 from the germline V gene are SGHTA and FQGNSA. The CDR3 DNA follows: TGTGCCAGCAGCTTACTAGTCGGGTTTAGCAATCAGCCCCAGCATTTT. Protein sequence: CASSLLVGFSNQPQHF.

This clone turned up a few times. This CDR3 is also generated by other DNA sequences in the sample. The rearrangement joins TRBV20-1 to TRBJ1-4, with D hard to call. Trimming removed 1 base from V and 8 bases from J, with 5 bases in between. The CDR3 totals 11 residues. Germline assignment: CDR1 DFQATT and CDR2 SNEGSKA (reference sequence). The CDR3 region has the DNA TGCAGTGCTAGAGCCCAGGAAAAACTGTTTTTT. Amino acids: CSARAQEKLFF.

The J gene is TRBJ2-1, the V gene TRBV7-9; TRBD1 is a possible D gene (6 bases). The germline V gene has CDR1 SEHNR and CDR2 FQNEAQ (reference sequence). This CDR3 region has 14 residues. Trimming took off 3 bases at V and 2 bases at J, with 8 bases between the two ends. The CDR3: CASSFGDTYNEQFF. CDR3 DNA: TGTGCCAGCAGCTTTGGGGACACCTACAATGAGCAGTTCTTC.

The chain carries TRBV11-3 and TRBJ2-7; D uncertain. The germline gives CDR1 SGHNT, CDR2 YENEEA. V gave up 1 base and J gave up 1 base, with 11 bases separating them. The CDR3 sequence is 15 residues long. CDR3 amino acids: CASSLGYSPSYEQYF. The CDR3 bases are TGTGCCAGCAGCTTAGGGTACTCGCCGTCCTACGAGCAGTACTTC.

The CDR3 is CASSLEGSQYNEQFF. DNA for the CDR3: TGTGCCAGCAGCTTAGAGGGCAGCCAGTACAATGAGCAGTTCTTC. The chain is built from TRBV11-2 and TRBJ2-1; the D is unclear. V was clipped by 0 bases and J by 4 bases, with 10 bases between them. The CDR3 length is 15 residues. Germline V gene data show CDR1 as SGHAT and CDR2 as FQNNGV.

This chain uses TRBV30 with TRBJ1-1; no reliable D call. Trimming cost V 0 bases and J 12 bases, with 11 bases left between them. The CDR3 extends over 11 amino acids. Germline V gene lookup returns CDR1 GTSNPN and CDR2 SVGIG (reference sequence). The CDR3 DNA sequence: TGTGCCTGGAGTGTCTCTTTTTTTCCTTTCTTT. Translation gives CAWSVSFFPFF.

V and J are TRBV7-6 and TRBJ2-1; maybe TRBD1 (5 bases). The ends were cut back, 8 bases at V and 8 bases at J, with 13 bases in the middle. The CDR3 has 12 residues. Germline CDR1 and CDR2: SGHVS and FNYEAQ. The CDR3 bases are TGTGCCAGCCAGCAGGGTAACGATGAGCAGTTCTTC. This sequence encodes CASQQGNDEQFF.

The chain is built from TRBV12-5 and TRBJ2-5; D may be TRBD2 (5 bases). With 8 bases removed from V and 3 bases from J, the gap between germline ends came to 13 bases. The CDR3 consists of 13 residues. CDR1 and CDR2 (germline): LGHNT, FRNRAP. CDR3 bases: TGTGCTAGTTGTAGAGGGTCCGAAGAGACCCAGTACTTC. Translating it yields CASCRGSEETQYF.

This clone was observed a single time. The rearrangement joins TRBV14 to TRBJ2-1; 7 nucleotides match TRBD2. This CDR3 has 17 amino acids. V gave up 3 bases and J gave up 4 bases; unmatched junction bases: 12. Looked up from germline, CDR1 is SGHDN and CDR2 is FVKESK. CDR3 in DNA: TGTGCCAGCAGCCATCAAGGGCGGGGGACTAAATACAATGAGCAGTTCTTC. It codes for CASSHQGRGTKYNEQFF.

The chain employs TRBV2 and TRBJ2-1, with D unresolved. CDR1 is SNHLY, CDR2 FYNNEI, per germline. V was clipped by 5 bases and J by 7 bases, with 9 bases between them. The CDR3 covers 12 residues. This chain's CDR3 is CASSFAGNEQFF. The CDR3, as DNA: TGTGCCAGCAGTTTCGCCGGGAATGAGCAGTTCTTC.

This clone was recorded once. The V call is TRBV6-4, the J call TRBJ1-6; D remains ambiguous. Looked up from germline, CDR1 is MRHNA and CDR2 is SNTAGT. The CDR3 contains 18 residues. V was pared by 0 bases and J by 6 bases, with 18 bases between. CDR3 DNA: TGTGCCAGCAGTGACTCGATCGCGGCAAATGATCCTAATTCACCCCTCCACTTT. The encoded protein is CASSDSIAANDPNSPLHF.

V gene TRBV7-3 combines with J gene TRBJ2-2; unclear D gene. The CDR3 has 11 amino acids. The V end was cut by 2 bases, the J end by 9 bases, with 4 bases between. Germline loops: CDR1 SGHTA, CDR2 FQGTGA. The CDR3 DNA sequence: TGTGCCAGCAGCTTAGGGCGGGAGCTGTTTTTT. Protein: CASSLGRELFF.

The chain uses TRBV2 and TRBJ1-2; 9 nucleotides agree with TRBD1. The germline V gene has CDR1 SNHLY and CDR2 FYNNEI. The CDR3 has 17 residues. Trimming at V came to 6 bases and at J to 4 bases, leaving 15 bases not matched to a gene. This CDR3 is CASRYAFGDRVPYGYTF. The CDR3, as DNA: TGTGCCAGCAGATATGCCTTTGGGGACAGGGTGCCCTATGGCTACACCTTC.

The chain links TRBV18 to TRBJ1-1, with 7 bases aligning to TRBD1. Unmatched junction bases numbered 13, after V lost 0 bases and J lost 3 bases. Germline CDR1 KGHSH, CDR2 LQKENI. The CDR3 spans 18 residues. The DNA for the CDR3 is TGTGCCAGCTCACCACCGGACAGGAGACCCTCCATGGACACTGAAGCTTTCTTT. Translated: CASSPPDRRPSMDTEAFF.

The rearrangement uses TRBV19 and TRBJ2-7, with 8 bases that match TRBD1. Trimming cost V 3 bases and J 4 bases; bases outside gene matches: 5. Germline V CDR1 and CDR2: LNHDA, SQIVND (reference sequence). The CDR3 totals 14 residues. The CDR3 loop reads CASSISQGAYEQYF. CDR3 DNA sequence: TGTGCCAGTAGTATCTCCCAGGGGGCATACGAGCAGTACTTC.

This clone was counted ten times or more. The chain recombines TRBV12-3 or TRBV12-4 with TRBJ1-2; D not certain. The length of the CDR3 is 13 residues. The V gene lost 3 bases and the J gene lost 4 bases, with 9 bases spanning the gap. CDR3 nucleotide sequence: TGTGCCAGCAGTTTCGGGGAGCGCTATGGCTACACCTTC. The encoded protein is CASSFGERYGYTF.

As concerns this clone: In the same sample, other DNA sequences code for this CDR3. V gene TRBV3-1 (or the pseudogene TRBV3-2) combines with J gene TRBJ2-7; TRBD2 agrees at 12 bases. Per the germline V gene, CDR1 is LGHDT and CDR2 is YNNKEL (reference sequence). The CDR3 covers 15 residues. The V gene end was trimmed by 4 bases and the J gene end by 2 bases; junction bases not matched to a gene: 3. CDR3 sequence reads: CASSRTSGGPYEQYF. The CDR3 DNA is TGTGCCAGCAGCCGTACTAGCGGGGGGCCCTACGAGCAGTACTTC.

The rearrangement links TRBV2 to TRBJ2-4, with TRBD1 matching 7 bases. This CDR3 contains 15 residues. V dropped 8 bases and J dropped 1; count of bases not matched to a gene: 8. Germline loops: CDR1 SNHLY, CDR2 FYNNEI. This CDR3 reads CASASRGQAKNIQYF. In DNA form, the CDR3 reads TGTGCCAGCGCGTCGAGGGGGCAGGCCAAAAACATTCAGTACTTC.

The genes are TRBV19 and TRBJ1-4; D is possibly TRBD1 (5 bases). V shed 7 bases and J shed 0 bases, with 12 bases lying between them. The germline V gene encodes CDR1 LNHDA and CDR2 SQIVND (reference sequence). The length of the CDR3 is 15 residues. The CDR3: CASTDRPSTNEKLFF. Written as DNA, the CDR3 is TGTGCCAGTACAGACAGACCTTCAACTAATGAAAAACTGTTTTTT.

This chain uses TRBV19 with TRBJ1-4; 11 positions match TRBD1. Germline V CDR1 and CDR2: LNHDA, SQIVND (reference sequence). CDR3 length: 14 residues. V gave up 6 bases and J gave up 6 bases; unmatched junction bases: 3. This CDR3 reads CASRTGQGDEKLFF. Written as DNA, the CDR3 is TGTGCCAGTAGAACGGGACAGGGGGATGAAAAACTGTTTTTT.